Each of the 13 T cell receptor beta chains below was sequenced from the same sample in a study of identical twins (TCRdb year 2016). The library was prepared using 5' RACE. The instrument was an Illumina HiSeq 2000. Starting from the raw public reads, TCRdb applied fastp trimming at Q25, assembled clones with MiXCR and retained in-frame beta chains. Merged by CDR3 protein, the rows form single entries marked with the most common genes and DNA. The sample table holds about 530,000 distinct CDR3 sequences, of which under 25% were seen once. The leading ten clones occupy around 0.5% of the sample. This same sample was also taken into another study, of yellow fever vaccine responses in identical twins.

Material for sequencing was CD4+ T cells sorted from blood. The receptors stem from a woman aged 18-29 years in good health.

This chain joins TRBV12-5 and TRBJ2-1; 8 positions match TRBD2. This CDR3 has 12 amino acids. Germline CDR1 and CDR2: LGHNT and FRNRAP. V trimming: 7 bases; J trimming: 10 bases; junction bases outside the gene matches: 6. This chain's CDR3 is CASALIAGEQFF. The CDR3 nucleotides read TGTGCTAGTGCCCTCATAGCGGGGGAGCAGTTCTTC.

This clonotype was counted only a few times. The genes are TRBV5-1 and TRBJ2-3, with D perhaps assigned TRBD1 or TRBD2 (5 bases each). The CDR3 runs 16 residues. The germline gives CDR1 SGHRS, CDR2 YFSETQ. Trimming took off 0 bases at V and 2 bases at J, with 13 bases between the two ends. The CDR3 sequence is CASSLGGTRPTDTQYF. The CDR3 coding sequence is TGCGCCAGCAGCTTGGGTGGGACCCGTCCCACAGATACGCAGTATTTT.

A few counts support this clonotype. The chain uses TRBV20-1 and TRBJ1-4; 9 positions match TRBD1. V shed 6 bases, J shed 10 bases, and the junction held 9 bases outside the gene matches. The germline CDR1 and CDR2 sequences are DFQATT and SNEGSKA (reference sequence). CDR3 length: 13 residues. CDR3 sequence (DNA): TGCAGTGCCGCCGGGACAGGGTACCGAAAACTGTTTTTT. Protein product: CSAAGTGYRKLFF.

The chain recombines TRBV14 with TRBJ2-7; a possible D gene is TRBD2 (5 bases). Germline CDR1 reads SGHDN; CDR2 reads FVKESK. The CDR3 extends over 17 amino acids. Trimming took 0 bases from V and 1 from J, leaving 16 bases between them. CDR3 residues: CASSQEFGHGNSYEQYF. CDR3 sequence (DNA): TGTGCCAGCAGCCAAGAATTCGGGCACGGGAATTCCTACGAGCAGTACTTC.

V and J are TRBV5-6 and TRBJ2-1, with unresolved D. Germline assignment: CDR1 SGHDT and CDR2 YYEEEE. CDR3 size: 15 residues. Trimming shortened V by 0 bases and J by 4 bases, and 11 bases separated the two germline ends. The CDR3 nucleotides read TGTGCCAGCAGCTTGGGTTTTTCAGTTTACAATGAGCAGTTCTTC. Residues: CASSLGFSVYNEQFF.

The chain couples TRBV11-2 to TRBJ1-2; D is possibly TRBD1 (5 bases). Trimming took 2 bases from V and 8 from J, leaving 24 bases between them. Germline V lookup: CDR1 SGHAT, CDR2 FQNNGV. This CDR3 is 17 amino acids long. CDR3 sequence (DNA): TGTGCCAGCAGCTTAAGGACCCGGGACCCGGGCGATCGGGGCTACACCTTC. The encoded protein is CASSLRTRDPGDRGYTF. Using reference TRBV11-2 and TRBJ1-2 for the parts outside the CDR3, the full variable domain is EAGVAQSPRYKIIEKRQSVAFWCNPISGHATLYWYQQILGQGPKLLIQFQNNGVVDDSQLPKDRFSAERLKGVDSTLKIQPAKLEDSAVYLCASSLRTRDPGDRGYTFGSGTRLTVV.

The chain employs TRBV28 and TRBJ2-7, with 7 positions matching TRBD1. The germline V gene has CDR1 MDHEN and CDR2 SYDVKM. The CDR3 loop spans 14 amino acids. Germline trimming cut 8 bases from V and 3 bases from J; bases unmatched to any gene: 10. This CDR3 is CASCTQGPSYEQYF. The CDR3 nucleotides are TGTGCCAGCTGTACACAGGGGCCAAGCTACGAGCAGTACTTC.

This chain uses TRBV6-1 with TRBJ2-7; weak D call: TRBD1 (5 bases). V lost 5 bases and J 2 bases, leaving 13 bases between the germline ends. This CDR3 is built from 14 residues. Germline CDR1 is MNHNS and CDR2 is SASEGT. The chain's CDR3 is CASSPRTHTYEQYF. As DNA, the CDR3 is TGTGCCAGCAGTCCACGGACACACACCTACGAGCAGTACTTC.

The chain carries TRBV20-1 and TRBJ2-7, with 11 bases lining up with TRBD2. With V trimmed by 1 base and J by 0 bases, 5 bases remained unmatched. CDR1 DFQATT and CDR2 SNEGSKA come from the germline V gene (reference sequence). This CDR3 spans 16 amino acids. The CDR3 DNA reads as TGCAGTGCTAGAGCCCCTACTAGCGGGAGCTCCTACGAGCAGTACTTC. Protein product: CSARAPTSGSSYEQYF.

The table lists this clonotype with a few counts. V and J are TRBV5-1 and TRBJ2-1; TRBD2 agrees at 9 bases. Germline V gene lookup returns CDR1 SGHRS and CDR2 YFSETQ. J gave up 0 bases and V 0 bases, and 4 bases lay outside the gene matches. The CDR3 sequence is 17 residues long. The CDR3 nucleotides are TGCGCCAGCAGCTTGGTCTCTAGCGGGAACTCCTACAATGAGCAGTTCTTC. Its translation is CASSLVSSGNSYNEQFF.

There are a few counts of this clonotype. This chain links TRBV19 with TRBJ2-7; D is ambiguous. Germline CDR1 LNHDA, CDR2 SQIVND (reference sequence). The V and J ends lost 4 bases and 11 bases respectively, with 21 bases between them. The CDR3 has 14 amino acids. The CDR3 protein is CASSTTQTYELKYF. In nucleotides, the CDR3 is TGTGCCAGTAGTACGACTCAAACCTACGAGCTAAAGTACTTC.

The chain recombines TRBV24-1 with TRBJ2-2, with D uncertain. Per germline, CDR1 KGHDR and CDR2 SFDVKD. The V end was cut by 1 base, the J end by 9 bases, with 8 bases between. This CDR3 spans 13 amino acids. The chain's CDR3 is CATSDLRDRELFF. The CDR3 region has the DNA TGTGCCACCAGTGATTTAAGGGATCGGGAGCTGTTTTTT.

Ten or more counts support this clonotype. The genes are TRBV5-1 and TRBJ2-1; 11 bases align to TRBD2. Germline assignment: CDR1 SGHRS and CDR2 YFSETQ. The CDR3 is made up of 17 amino acids. Germline trimming cut 6 bases from V and 0 bases from J; bases unmatched to any gene: 8. The CDR3 sequence: CASIAGGVLSSYNEQFF. The DNA of the CDR3 is TGCGCCAGCATAGCGGGAGGGGTACTGAGCTCCTACAATGAGCAGTTCTTC.